A single sample is the source of the 17 T cell receptor beta chains below, sequenced in a study of cytomegalovirus exposure and HLA in healthy donors (dated by TCRdb to about 2017). Libraries were built with the immunoSEQ multiplex PCR assay. A mixture of 60 forward primers for TCR Vbeta segments and 13 reverse primers for TCR Jbeta segments was used in the multiplex PCR. TCRdb took over this immuneACCESS table, retaining in-frame rearrangements with V and J assigned. Such tables are incomplete; in checked studies, under half of the missing clones stem from an unresolved V gene, and the remainder is unexplained. The table for this sample lists about 120,000 clones; 74% of them were counted only once. Approximately 1.9% of the sample belongs to the ten largest clones. The sequencing input was PBMCs. These receptors were obtained from a human donor in good health.

The CDR3 DNA reads as TGTGCCAGCAGTGCGTCAGGGGCGAACACTGAAGCTTTCTTT. Amino acid sequence: CASSASGANTEAFF. The chain carries TRBV6-4 and TRBJ1-1; a possible D gene is TRBD1 (6 bases). Trimming took off 4 bases at V and 1 base at J, with 10 bases between the two ends. This CDR3 region has 14 residues. Germline V gives CDR1 MRHNA, CDR2 SNTAGT.

The rearrangement joins TRBV15 to TRBJ1-1, with 8 bases lining up with TRBD1. Per the germline V gene, CDR1 is LNHNV and CDR2 is YYDKDF (reference sequence). The CDR3 totals 16 residues. V lost 0 bases and J lost 0; bases outside the gene matches: 3. CDR3: CATSRDYRGLNTEAFF. The CDR3 nucleotides are TGTGCCACCAGCAGAGATTACAGGGGGTTGAACACTGAAGCTTTCTTT.

This clone was observed a handful of times. J is TRBJ1-2 and V is TRBV2; TRBD1 aligns across 7 bases. V shed 4 bases and J 12 bases; nucleotides not matched to a gene: 8. Germline assignment: CDR1 SNHLY and CDR2 FYNNEI. The CDR3 has 12 residues. CDR3 sequence: CASSGQGGVHTF. In DNA form, the CDR3 reads TGTGCCAGCAGTGGACAGGGTGGGGTCCACACCTTC. Filled out from reference TRBV2 and TRBJ1-2, the complete variable domain reads EPEVTQTPSHQVTQMGQEVILRCVPISNHLYFYWYRQILGQKVEFLVSFYNNEISEKSEIFDDQFSVERPDGSNFTLKIRSTKLEDSAMYFCASSGQGGVHTFGSGTRLTVV.

The J gene is TRBJ2-3, the V gene TRBV15; D may be TRBD2 (5 bases). This CDR3 region has 14 residues. CDR1 is LNHNV, CDR2 YYDKDF, per germline (reference sequence). Trimming pared 2 bases from V and 0 bases from J, leaving 6 bases between. The CDR3: CATSRRGSTDTQYF. In DNA, the CDR3 is TGTGCCACCAGCAGACGGGGAAGCACAGATACGCAGTATTTT. Looking up the rest from reference TRBV15 and TRBJ2-3 gives the full variable domain: DAMVIQNPRYQVTQFGKPVTLSCSQTLNHNVMYWYQQKSSQAPKLLFHYYDKDFNNEADTPDNFQSRRPNTSFCFLDIRSPGLGDTAMYLCATSRRGSTDTQYFGPGTRLTVL.

The rearrangement joins TRBV19 to TRBJ1-4, with a tentative D call TRBD1 (5 bases). V shed 4 bases and J shed 4 bases, with 13 bases lying between them. Germline CDR1 is LNHDA and CDR2 is SQIVND (reference sequence). This CDR3 is built from 15 residues. CDR3 nucleotides: TGTGCCAGTAGTACGAATCGACAGTATAATGAAAAACTGTTTTTT. Translating gives CASSTNRQYNEKLFF. Combining the CDR3 with reference TRBV19 and TRBJ1-4 gives the whole variable domain DGGITQSPKYLFRKEGQNVTLSCEQNLNHDAMYWYRQDPGQGLRLIYYSQIVNDFQKGDIAEGYSVSREKKESFPLTVTSAQKNPTAFYLCASSTNRQYNEKLFFGSGTQLSVL.

Only a few counts were recorded for this clone. The rearrangement uses TRBV7-8 and TRBJ2-7, with TRBD1 matching 8 bases. V shed 5 bases, J shed 2 bases, and the junction held 11 bases outside the gene matches. The CDR3 consists of 16 residues. The V gene's germline CDR1 is SGHVS and CDR2 FQNEAQ. The CDR3 loop reads CASSAQGAGEPYEQYF. The CDR3, as DNA: TGTGCCAGCAGCGCTCAGGGGGCAGGGGAGCCCTACGAGCAGTACTTC. The full variable domain, completed using reference TRBV7-8 and TRBJ2-7, is GAGVSQSPRYKVAKRGQDVALRCDPISGHVSLFWYQQALGQGPEFLTYFQNEAQLDKSGLPSDRFFAERPEGSVSTLKIQRTQQEDSAVYLCASSAQGAGEPYEQYFGPGTRLTVT.

The chain couples TRBV5-1 to TRBJ2-2; perhaps TRBD2 as D (6 bases). V lost 4 bases, J lost 1 base, and 17 bases lay in between. The germline gives CDR1 SGHRS, CDR2 YFSETQ. The CDR3 consists of 17 residues. The CDR3 region is CASSTRPPGENTGELFF. The CDR3, as DNA: TGCGCCAGCAGCACCCGCCCCCCGGGGGAGAACACCGGGGAGCTGTTTTTT.

This clone was detected a few times. This chain joins TRBV18 and TRBJ2-5; D is unresolved. Germline loops: CDR1 KGHSH, CDR2 LQKENI. The CDR3 runs to 12 residues. V lost 3 bases and J 4 bases, leaving 6 bases between the germline ends. The CDR3 loop reads CASSPLAETQYF. CDR3 coding DNA: TGTGCCAGCTCACCGTTAGCAGAGACCCAGTACTTC.

The CDR3 nucleotides read TGTGCCAGCAGCCAAGATGTTCAGGGTACTTACGAGCAGTACTTC. Translating gives CASSQDVQGTYEQYF. This chain uses TRBV4-2 with TRBJ2-5; perhaps TRBD1 as D (5 bases). The J call is doubtful: the DNA matches TRBJ2-7 better. The CDR3 contains 15 residues. Germline CDR1 reads LGHNA; CDR2 reads YNFKEQ.

The CDR3 is CASSFGGAASNTGELFF. For the CDR3, the DNA is TGTGCCAGCAGCTTTGGCGGGGCGGCCTCGAACACCGGGGAGCTGTTTTTT. The chain combines TRBV11-3 with TRBJ2-2; perhaps TRBD2 as D (6 bases). Trimming left V 3 bases short and J 0 bases short, with 14 bases between. The V gene's germline CDR1 is SGHNT and CDR2 YENEEA. This CDR3 is built from 17 residues.

The J gene is TRBJ2-5, the V gene TRBV15, with TRBD2 identical over 10 bases. Trimming cost V 0 bases and J 4 bases; bases outside gene matches: 5. The CDR3 has 16 residues. Germline V gives CDR1 LNHNV, CDR2 YYDKDF (reference sequence). CDR3 loop: CATSRDQASGGETQYF. CDR3 in DNA: TGTGCCACCAGCAGAGATCAGGCTAGCGGGGGAGAGACCCAGTACTTC.

V usage is TRBV27 and J usage is TRBJ2-5, with D perhaps TRBD1 (5 bases). Trimming took off 5 bases at V and 2 bases at J, with 15 bases between the two ends. This CDR3 has 15 residues. Germline V lookup: CDR1 MNHEY, CDR2 SMNVEV (reference sequence). The CDR3 reads CASSQRQSGQETQYF. For the CDR3, the DNA is TGTGCCAGCAGTCAGAGACAGTCAGGACAAGAGACCCAGTACTTC.

This chain connects TRBV5-1 to TRBJ2-1, with 10 bases matching TRBD2. The CDR3 runs 17 residues. From germline, CDR1 is SGHRS and CDR2 YFSETQ. The V and J ends lost 2 bases and 5 bases, in that order; junction bases with no gene match: 10. The CDR3 region is CASSFRAGGGGNNEQFF. The CDR3 bases are TGCGCCAGCAGCTTCCGAGCGGGGGGGGGCGGGAACAATGAGCAGTTCTTC.

The chain joins TRBV6-1 to TRBJ2-7; 9 bases align to TRBD2. This CDR3 is 16 amino acids long. The germline V gene has CDR1 MNHNS and CDR2 SASEGT. V lost 4 bases to trimming and J lost 1 base; unmatched junction nucleotides: 8. CDR3: CASSGLAGRGSYEQYF. CDR3 nucleotide sequence: TGTGCCAGCAGTGGGCTAGCGGGGAGGGGTTCCTACGAGCAGTACTTC.

This clone came up a few times. The chain joins TRBV6-1 to TRBJ2-7; 11 nucleotides agree with TRBD2. V lost 0 bases to trimming and J lost 3 bases; unmatched junction nucleotides: 4. CDR3 size: 16 residues. Germline V gene data show CDR1 as MNHNS and CDR2 as SASEGT. CDR3 bases: TGTGCCAGCAGTGAAGCCCTTAGCGGGGGGGTCTACGAGCAGTACTTC. As protein: CASSEALSGGVYEQYF.

The chain is built from TRBV28 and TRBJ1-5; 8 bases align to TRBD1. Looked up from germline, CDR1 is MDHEN and CDR2 is SYDVKM. V shed 2 bases and J 6 bases; nucleotides not matched to a gene: 6. There are 15 residues in the CDR3. CDR3 residues: CASSLAGGGSQPQHF. CDR3 DNA sequence: TGTGCCAGCAGTTTAGCAGGGGGCGGGAGTCAGCCCCAGCATTTT.

The V gene is TRBV30, the J gene TRBJ1-2; possibly TRBD1 for D (6 bases). The CDR3 is made up of 13 amino acids. V shed 4 bases and J shed 7 bases, with 16 bases lying between them. Germline V gene sequence: CDR1 GTSNPN, CDR2 SVGIG (reference sequence). The CDR3 sequence: CAWNREFLVGYTF. CDR3 sequence (DNA): TGTGCCTGGAACAGGGAATTCCTCGTTGGCTACACCTTC.